These 21 T cell receptor beta chains originate from one sample sequenced in a study of response to subunit inactivated influenza vaccine. From the RT-PCR reads, TCRdb called clonotypes with MiXCR, one entry per CDR3 protein. The sample records hundreds of thousands of distinct CDR3 sequences, around 18% being singletons. The material sequenced was PBMCs from blood, taken about 5 days after vaccination. These receptors came from a man aged 45-65 years who received an inactivated influenza vaccine.

The gene calls are TRBV11-2 and TRBJ2-3; D call uncertain. V lost 3 bases to trimming and J lost 0 bases, with 10 bases between them. This CDR3 has 15 residues. Germline CDR1 reads SGHAT; CDR2 reads FQNNGV. In DNA form, the CDR3 reads TGTGCCAGCAGCTTCAGGAAGGGAAGCACAGATACGCAGTATTTT. Protein: CASSFRKGSTDTQYF.

V is TRBV29-1 and J is TRBJ1-1; D remains unclear. The CDR3 is 13 amino acids. Per the germline V gene, CDR1 is SQVTM and CDR2 is ANQGSEA. Between the trimmed V and J ends, which lost 3 bases and 5 bases, there was a span of 13 bases. CDR3 nucleotides: TGCAGCGTTGATCAGGAGGGAACGACTGAAGCTTTCTTT. Translating gives CSVDQEGTTEAFF.

The chain is built from TRBV20-1 and TRBJ2-1; 10 nucleotides agree with TRBD2. There are 14 residues in the CDR3. In germline, CDR1 is DFQATT, CDR2 SNEGSKA (reference sequence). J lost 5 bases, V lost 2 bases, and 3 bases had no gene match. CDR3 in DNA: TGCAGTGCTAGATCCCTAGCGGGGGACAATGAGCAGTTCTTC. Protein: CSARSLAGDNEQFF.

This clonotype was picked up a small number of times. The chain joins TRBV12-3 or TRBV12-4 to TRBJ2-1; no firm D call. V was pared by 0 bases and J by 10 bases, with 10 bases between. The CDR3 extends over 13 amino acids. Here the CDR3 reads CASSLAYVGEQFF. The CDR3 nucleotides read TGTGCCAGCAGTTTAGCCTACGTGGGAGAGCAGTTCTTC.

This chain links TRBV6-5 with TRBJ2-5; the match to TRBD1 covers 7 bases. Germline CDR1 and CDR2: MNHEY and SVGAGI. After removal of 0 bases from V and 2 bases from J, the junction contained 3 bases not matched to a gene. The CDR3 spans 15 residues. The DNA for the CDR3 is TGTGCCAGCAGTTACTCTGGCAGGGGGCAAGAGACCCAGTACTTC. It yields the protein CASSYSGRGQETQYF.

This clonotype was seen only once. The rearrangement joins TRBV4-2 to TRBJ1-4, with 9 bases identical to TRBD1. The J segment lost 3 bases and the V segment lost 1 base, leaving 9 bases of the junction unmatched. The CDR3 loop spans 18 amino acids. Germline V lookup: CDR1 LGHNA, CDR2 YNFKEQ. As DNA, the CDR3 is TGTGCCAGCAGCCAAGGGTTACAGGGGGCTCGCGCTAATGAAAAACTGTTTTTT. It yields the protein CASSQGLQGARANEKLFF.

This clonotype was seen just once. J is TRBJ2-7 and V is TRBV28; 7 bases map to TRBD1. The CDR3 loop spans 15 amino acids. J lost 6 bases, V lost 7 bases, and 15 bases had no gene match. Germline CDR1 MDHEN, CDR2 SYDVKM. The CDR3 nucleotides read TGTGCCAGCACCCACCAGGTTGAGGGGGCTGGCGAGCAGTACTTC. Encoded protein: CASTHQVEGAGEQYF.

This rearrangement joins TRBV5-6 to TRBJ1-4, with 9 bases lining up with TRBD1. V dropped 4 bases and J dropped 3; count of bases not matched to a gene: 4. This CDR3 region has 15 residues. Germline V gives CDR1 SGHDT, CDR2 YYEEEE. The CDR3 reads CASSDRQGANEKLFF. The CDR3 region has the DNA TGTGCCAGCAGCGACCGACAGGGGGCTAATGAAAAACTGTTTTTT.

V gene TRBV29-1 combines with J gene TRBJ2-5, with D possibly being TRBD1 or TRBD2 (6 bases each). Trimming cost V 4 bases and J 1 base, with 19 bases left between them. The CDR3 runs 16 residues. Germline V lookup: CDR1 SQVTM, CDR2 ANQGSEA. DNA of the CDR3: TGCAGCGTTGTAAGGGGGTGGGAGGTGAGCCAAGAGACCCAGTACTTC. This codes for CSVVRGWEVSQETQYF.

This clonotype turned up a few times. This chain connects TRBV12-3 or TRBV12-4 to TRBJ2-1; 7 bases line up with TRBD1. Trimming at V came to 4 bases and at J to 6 bases, leaving 6 bases not matched to a gene. The CDR3 has 14 amino acids. The CDR3 region has the DNA TGTGCCAGCAGTTCGGACAGGCGCGGCAATGAGCAGTTCTTC. Translation gives CASSSDRRGNEQFF.

The V and J genes are TRBV11-2 and TRBJ2-2; 7 bases agree with TRBD1. Germline trimming cut 4 bases from V and 7 bases from J; bases unmatched to any gene: 6. There are 14 residues in the CDR3. Germline CDR1 SGHAT, CDR2 FQNNGV. CDR3 DNA: TGTGCCAGCAGCTCAGGGGGATTTAGCGGGGAGCTGTTTTTT. This sequence encodes CASSSGGFSGELFF. Full variable domain (missing parts from reference TRBV11-2 and TRBJ2-2): EAGVAQSPRYKIIEKRQSVAFWCNPISGHATLYWYQQILGQGPKLLIQFQNNGVVDDSQLPKDRFSAERLKGVDSTLKIQPAKLEDSAVYLCASSSGGFSGELFFGEGSRLTVL.

This clonotype was seen at least ten times. The rearrangement joins TRBV12-3 or TRBV12-4 to TRBJ1-1; D is ambiguous. CDR3 length equals 14 residues. Trimming took 6 bases from V and 3 from J, leaving 14 bases between them. The CDR3 DNA sequence: TGTGCCAGCAGCCAGCATAGCGGTTACACTGAAGCTTTCTTT. Translation gives CASSQHSGYTEAFF.

The count of this clonotype is one. This chain uses TRBV10-3 with TRBJ2-7, with D possibly being TRBD1 or TRBD2 (5 bases each). The CDR3 extends over 17 amino acids. V lost 3 bases and J 2 bases, leaving 20 bases between the germline ends. Germline V gene sequence: CDR1 ENHRY, CDR2 SYGVKD. In nucleotides, the CDR3 is TGTGCCATCAGTGACGACAGTGGTATGACTAATCCCTACGAGCAGTACTTC. This encodes CAISDDSGMTNPYEQYF.

This sequence joins TRBV12-3 or TRBV12-4 and TRBJ2-1; the match to TRBD2 covers 7 bases. The CDR3 totals 15 residues. V shed 6 bases, J shed 3 bases, and the junction held 8 bases outside the gene matches. As DNA, the CDR3 is TGTGCCAGCAGCCGGGACTACGGCAGCTACAATGAGCAGTTCTTC. It is translated as CASSRDYGSYNEQFF.

The genes are TRBV7-2 and TRBJ2-3; D is unresolved. The germline V gene encodes CDR1 SGHTA and CDR2 FQGNSA. This CDR3 comprises 14 residues. Between the trimmed V and J ends, which lost 6 bases and 4 bases, there was a span of 14 bases. CDR3 loop: CASRLWQNADTQYF. In DNA, the CDR3 is TGTGCCAGCAGATTATGGCAGAACGCAGATACGCAGTATTTT.

The chain joins TRBV5-1 to TRBJ2-7; D call uncertain. There are 12 residues in the CDR3. Trimming stripped 4 bases from V and 7 bases from J, with 12 bases between. CDR1 SGHRS and CDR2 YFSETQ come from the germline V gene. The CDR3 sequence is CASSRQPLEQYF. CDR3 coding DNA: TGCGCCAGCAGCCGCCAGCCCTTGGAGCAGTACTTC.

As for this clonotype: Its ends do not fully match the called genes, so a read error is possible. V is TRBV27 and J is TRBJ1-5; D unclear. Looked up from germline, CDR1 is MNHEY and CDR2 is SMNVEV (reference sequence). The CDR3 has 13 residues. CDR3 DNA sequence: TGTGCCAGCAGTAAAACAAAAGATCAGCCCCAGCGTTTT. It encodes CASSKTKDQPQRF.

This clonotype was detected many times. This chain joins TRBV15 and TRBJ2-7; no definite D call. There are 16 residues in the CDR3. Germline V gene data show CDR1 as LNHNV and CDR2 as YYDKDF (reference sequence). Between the trimmed V and J ends, which lost 2 bases and 5 bases, there was a span of 19 bases. CDR3 amino acids: CATSRHSTSYSNEQYF. The CDR3 DNA follows: TGTGCCACCAGCAGACACTCCACCTCTTACAGTAACGAGCAGTACTTC.

This clonotype was observed a handful of times. This CDR3 reads CASTLKLGNSYNEQFF. CDR3 in DNA: TGTGCCAGCACCCTAAAATTGGGAAACTCCTACAATGAGCAGTTCTTC. The V call is TRBV7-2, the J call TRBJ2-1; no firm D call. This CDR3 spans 16 amino acids. V lost 7 bases, J lost 0 bases, and 16 bases lay in between. Looked up from germline, CDR1 is SGHTA and CDR2 is FQGNSA.

This chain connects TRBV4-1 to TRBJ1-4, with D uncertain. There are 15 residues in the CDR3. Trimming removed 0 bases at V and 8 bases at J, with 13 bases between. Germline CDR1 and CDR2: MGHRA and YSYEKL. CDR3 amino acids: CASSQDNSYKEKLFF. Written as DNA, the CDR3 is TGCGCCAGCAGCCAAGATAATTCTTACAAGGAAAAACTGTTTTTT.

This chain joins TRBV7-2 and TRBJ2-7; D gene ambiguous. This CDR3 contains 14 residues. V was cut by 3 bases and J by 0 bases, with 9 bases left in between. Germline V gene lookup returns CDR1 SGHTA and CDR2 FQGNSA. CDR3 coding DNA: TGTGCCAGCAGCTTGAACGGATACTCCTACGAGCAGTACTTC. Protein product: CASSLNGYSYEQYF. The whole variable domain, filled in from reference TRBV7-2 and TRBJ2-7, reads GAGVSQSPSNKVTEKGKDVELRCDPISGHTALYWYRQSLGQGLEFLIYFQGNSAPDKSGLPSDRFSAERTGGSVSTLTIQRTQQEDSAVYLCASSLNGYSYEQYFGPGTRLTVT.